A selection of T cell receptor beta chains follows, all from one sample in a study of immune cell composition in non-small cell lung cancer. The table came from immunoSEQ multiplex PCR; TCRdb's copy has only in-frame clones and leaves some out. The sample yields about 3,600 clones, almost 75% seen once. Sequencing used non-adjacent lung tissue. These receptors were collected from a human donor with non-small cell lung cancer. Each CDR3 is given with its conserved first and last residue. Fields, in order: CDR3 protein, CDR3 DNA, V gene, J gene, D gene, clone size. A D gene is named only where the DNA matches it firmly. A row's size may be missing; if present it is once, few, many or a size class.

CASRSDFRGVFGYTF	TGTGCCAGCAGATCCGATTTTAGGGGCGTCTTTGGCTACACCTTC	TRBV6-5	TRBJ1-2	.	.
CATKGVTTDTQYF	TGTGCCACCAAGGGGGTAACGACAGATACGCAGTATTTT	TRBV18	TRBJ2-3	.	.
CASSYGTGGGNQPQHF	TGCGCCAGCAGCTACGGGACAGGGGGAGGGAATCAGCCCCAGCATTTT	TRBV10-2	TRBJ1-5	TRBD1	.
CASSPRTGQYEQYF	TGTGCCAGCAGCCCACGGACAGGGCAATACGAGCAGTACTTC	TRBV5-4	TRBJ2-7	TRBD1	.
CASSHGAGGAYEQYF	TGCGCCAGCAGTCATGGGGCGGGGGGGGCCTACGAGCAGTACTTC	TRBV23-1	TRBJ2-7	TRBD2	.
CASSLWGPRNQPQHF	TGTGCCAGCAGTTTATGGGGGCCCCGCAATCAGCCCCAGCATTTT	TRBV28	TRBJ1-5	.	.
CASSPWGPLNTEAFF	TGTGCCAGCAGCCCATGGGGCCCCCTGAACACTGAAGCTTTCTTT	TRBV7-3	TRBJ1-1	.	few
CSVVLRGPSGANVLTF	TGCAGCGTTGTTCTCAGGGGTCCATCTGGGGCCAACGTCCTGACTTTC	TRBV29-1	TRBJ2-6	.	.
CASSPGRSGNTIYF	TGTGCCAGCAGCCCTGGGAGATCTGGAAACACCATATATTTT	TRBV6-4	TRBJ1-3	.	.
CASSEGGWDEQFF	TGTGCCAGCAGTGAAGGAGGGTGGGATGAGCAGTTCTTC	TRBV2	TRBJ2-1	.	.
CASSWTSGSSYEQYF	TGTGCCAGCAGTTGGACTAGCGGGAGCTCCTACGAGCAGTACTTC	TRBV27	TRBJ2-7	TRBD2	.
CASSQQVFVNTEAFF	TGCGCCAGCAGCCAACAGGTTTTTGTGAACACTGAAGCTTTCTTT	TRBV4-3	TRBJ1-1	.	.
CASSQQGRGTEAFF	TGTGCCAGTAGTCAACAGGGGAGAGGCACTGAAGCTTTCTTT	TRBV19	TRBJ1-1	TRBD1	.
CASSLEREGQYEQYF	TGTGCCAGTAGTTTAGAGCGGGAGGGCCAATACGAGCAGTACTTC	TRBV19	TRBJ2-7	TRBD2	.
CASSLGGGPNTEAFF	TGTGCCAGCAGCTTAGGGGGGGGCCCGAACACTGAAGCTTTCTTT	TRBV11-2	TRBJ1-1	.	.
CASSPREGEAFF	TGTGCCAGCAGCCCTCGGGAAGGTGAAGCTTTCTTT	TRBV9	TRBJ1-1	.	few
CASRTTGGDYGYTF	TGTGCCAGCAGAACTACAGGGGGGGACTATGGCTACACCTTC	TRBV6-5	TRBJ1-2	TRBD1	.
CASTQGAIGNTIYF	TGTGCCAGCACACAGGGGGCGATTGGAAACACCATATATTTT	TRBV11-1	TRBJ1-3	TRBD1	.
CASSLTRTGKETQYF	TGTGCCAGCAGTTTAACCCGGACAGGGAAAGAGACCCAGTACTTC	TRBV28	TRBJ2-5	TRBD1	.
CASSYWIGTGGYEQYF	TGTGCCAGCAGTTATTGGATAGGGACAGGGGGGTACGAGCAGTACTTC	TRBV28	TRBJ2-7	TRBD1	once
CASSPSMPQETQYF	TGTGCCAGCAGTCCCTCTATGCCTCAAGAGACCCAGTACTTC	TRBV28	TRBJ2-5	.	.
CASQRTGVQPQHF	TGTGCCAGTCAAAGAACAGGGGTCCAGCCCCAGCATTTT	TRBV19	TRBJ1-5	TRBD1	.
CASRENLNTEAFF	TGTGCCAGCAGGGAGAACTTGAACACTGAAGCTTTCTTT	TRBV28	TRBJ1-1	.	.
CASSKSGHNSPLHF	TGTGCCAGCAGCAAGTCAGGGCATAATTCACCCCTCCACTTT	TRBV7-9	TRBJ1-6	.	.
CASSSDISSGNTIYF	TGTGCCAGCAGCTCGGACATTTCCTCTGGAAACACCATATATTTT	TRBV5-8	TRBJ1-3	.	.
CSARTDYGYTF	TGCAGTGCCCGGACAGACTATGGCTACACCTTC	TRBV20-1	TRBJ1-2	.	.
CASSLKPGGALGYTF	TGTGCCAGCAGCTTAAAGCCAGGGGGCGCGTTGGGCTACACCTTC	TRBV7-3	TRBJ1-2	TRBD1	few
CASNNRGQGTDTQYF	TGTGCCAGCAACAACAGGGGGCAAGGCACAGATACGCAGTATTTT	TRBV27	TRBJ2-3	TRBD1	.
CASSLATGTNYGYTF	TGTGCCAGTAGTCTAGCGACAGGGACTAACTATGGCTACACCTTC	TRBV19	TRBJ1-2	TRBD1	.
CASSIEGNQPQHF	TGTGCCAGCAGCATTGAGGGAAATCAGCCCCAGCATTTT	TRBV6-4	TRBJ1-5	.	.
CASSYGGFEGYTF	TGCGCCAGCAGCTATGGAGGATTTGAGGGCTACACCTTC	TRBV5-1	TRBJ1-2	.	.
CASSFGMGPSDEQFF	TGCGCCAGCAGCTTCGGAATGGGGCCTTCCGATGAGCAGTTCTTC	TRBV5-1	TRBJ2-1	.	.
CAIKRNTEAFF	TGTGCGATCAAGCGGAACACTGAAGCTTTCTTT	TRBV6-1	TRBJ1-1	.	few
CASSPSGVRTEAFF	TGTGCCAGCAGCCCCTCGGGGGTGAGGACTGAAGCTTTCTTT	TRBV5-4	TRBJ1-1	.	.
CASSQDEDPRGEQFF	TGCGCCAGCAGCCAAGACGAGGACCCCCGGGGTGAGCAGTTCTTC	TRBV4-1	TRBJ2-1	.	.
CASTGEPSNPTDTQYF	TGTGCCAGCACCGGAGAGCCTTCTAACCCCACAGATACGCAGTATTTT	TRBV7-2	TRBJ2-3	.	few
CASSVESGGMREKLFF	TGTGCCAGCAGCGTTGAATCGGGGGGTATGAGAGAAAAACTGTTTTTT	TRBV9	TRBJ1-4	.	.
CASSQVASAKNIQYF	TGCGCCAGCAGCCAGGTAGCATCGGCCAAAAACATTCAGTACTTC	TRBV4-3	TRBJ2-4	.	.
CASSFLQGTDTQYF	TGTGCCAGCAGTTTTCTACAGGGGACAGATACGCAGTATTTT	TRBV28	TRBJ2-3	TRBD1	few
CSALVRDKAFF	TGCAGTGCCCTGGTACGGGATAAAGCTTTCTTT	TRBV20-1	TRBJ1-1	.	.
CAWSAQPNTEAFF	TGTGCCTGGAGTGCACAGCCGAACACTGAAGCTTTCTTT	TRBV30	TRBJ1-1	.	.
CASSGQGNQETQYF	TGCGCCAGCAGCGGACAGGGAAACCAAGAGACCCAGTACTTC	TRBV5-1	TRBJ2-5	TRBD1	once
CASSQISSGGSYEQYF	TGTGCCAGCAGTCAGATATCTAGCGGGGGCTCCTACGAGCAGTACTTC	TRBV27	TRBJ2-7	TRBD2	medium-sized
CASSLFGGRNANTGELFF	TGTGCCAGCAGTTTATTTGGGGGGAGGAACGCGAACACCGGGGAGCTGTTTTTT	TRBV27	TRBJ2-2	.	few
CASSPRGGESYNEQFF	TGTGCCAGCAGCCCGAGAGGGGGCGAATCCTACAATGAGCAGTTCTTC	TRBV13	TRBJ2-1	TRBD1	.
CASSVTGAGELFF	TGTGCCAGCAGTGTCACAGGGGCCGGGGAGCTGTTTTTT	TRBV6-4	TRBJ2-2	TRBD1	.
CAWSVVGALEQYF	TGTGCCTGGAGTGTCGTTGGGGCCCTCGAGCAGTACTTC	TRBV30	TRBJ2-7	.	.
CASSTESSRRYEQYF	TGTGCCAGCAGCACCGAGTCTAGCCGTCGTTACGAGCAGTACTTC	TRBV7-6	TRBJ2-7	.	.
CASSQGSFIVAEAFF	TGTGCCAGCAGCCAAGGGAGCTTTATCGTGGCTGAAGCTTTCTTT	TRBV14	TRBJ1-1	.	.
CASSHGETQYF	TGTGCCAGCTCCCACGGGGAGACCCAGTACTTC	TRBV27	TRBJ2-5	.	.
CASSLTGTGEDTQYF	TGTGCCAGCAGCTTAACGGGGACAGGGGAAGATACGCAGTATTTT	TRBV7-3	TRBJ2-3	TRBD1	few
CASSPPGQSNQPQHF	TGTGCCAGCAGTCCTCCGGGACAAAGCAATCAGCCCCAGCATTTT	TRBV28	TRBJ1-5	.	.